Following are 20 T cell receptor beta chains from one sample sequenced in a study of blood T cells in healthy people across ages (dated by TCRdb to the mid-2010s). The method was 5' RACE. Reads for this sample came from an Illumina HiSeq 2500. A second PCR of about 6 to 11 cycles was performed with a sample-barcoded 5' primer and a J-beta primer mix. The public reads were reprocessed in TCRdb via fastp at Q25 and MiXCR, keeping in-frame beta chains. Each entry merges the rows of one CDR3 protein and shows their most common DNA and genes. In this sample the table shows 600,000 or so distinct CDR3 sequences, around half of which occur a single time. 20% to 25% of the sample lies in the top ten. Sequencing input: blood. These TCRs come from a man older than 75 in good health.

The chain links TRBV7-2 to TRBJ2-1, with 7 nucleotides matching TRBD1. This CDR3 has 15 amino acids. CDR1 SGHTA and CDR2 FQGNSA come from the germline V gene. V was pared by 1 base and J by 7 bases, with 7 bases of the junction left unmatched. CDR3 coding DNA: TGTGCCAGCAGCTTAGGTACAGGGGAGTGGAATGAGCAGTTCTTC. Amino acid sequence: CASSLGTGEWNEQFF.

This clonotype was counted a few times. The V and J genes are TRBV29-1 and TRBJ2-1, with 7 bases aligning to TRBD1. The germline V gene has CDR1 SQVTM and CDR2 ANQGSEA. The CDR3 is made up of 14 amino acids. Trimming removed 6 bases from V and 4 bases from J; junction bases left unmatched: 9. The chain's CDR3 is CSVVAGTAYNEQFF. The DNA of the CDR3 is TGCAGCGTCGTAGCCGGGACAGCTTACAATGAGCAGTTCTTC.

This clonotype has only a few counts. CDR3 residues: CASRKQGNSGEQYF. CDR3 bases: TGTGCCAGCAGGAAACAGGGTAACTCGGGCGAGCAGTACTTC. This chain connects TRBV28 to TRBJ2-7; TRBD1 might be the D (6 bases). Per germline, CDR1 MDHEN and CDR2 SYDVKM. This CDR3 spans 14 amino acids. Trimming stripped 6 bases from V and 6 bases from J, with 18 bases between. The full variable domain, its missing parts supplied by reference TRBV28 and TRBJ2-7, is DVKVTQSSRYLVKRTGEKVFLECVQDMDHENMFWYRQDPGLGLRLIYFSYDVKMKEKGDIPEGYSVSREKKERFSLILESASTNQTSMYLCASRKQGNSGEQYFGPGTRLTVT.

The rearrangement joins TRBV7-2 to TRBJ2-6; D unclear. V gave up 5 bases and J gave up 9 bases, with 14 bases separating them. Germline CDR1 is SGHTA and CDR2 is FQGNSA. This CDR3 is 14 amino acids long. The CDR3 DNA reads TGTGCCAGCAGCCCAGAGGTCCTCAACAACGTCCTGACTTTC. It encodes CASSPEVLNNVLTF.

The rearrangement joins TRBV5-4 to TRBJ2-1; 11 nucleotides align to TRBD1. The J call is doubtful: the DNA matches TRBJ2-7 better. Germline V gene lookup returns CDR1 SGHNT and CDR2 YYREEE (reference sequence). There are 17 residues in the CDR3. DNA of the CDR3: TGTGCCAGCAGCTTGGCGGGGACAGGGGGGGCCTACAATGAGCAGTACTTC. Protein sequence: CASSLAGTGGAYNEQYF.

The rearrangement uses TRBV10-2 and TRBJ1-2, with TRBD1 as a possible D gene (6 bases). The V end lost 2 bases, the J end lost 4 bases, and 11 bases lay between the germline ends. The CDR3 has 14 amino acids. The V gene's germline CDR1 is WSHSY and CDR2 SAAADI. The CDR3 nucleotides are TGCGCCAGCAGTGAGATGGGGGCGGCCTATGGCTACACCTTC. Translated: CASSEMGAAYGYTF.

This clonotype was seen only a few times. The V call is TRBV15, the J call TRBJ2-1; unclear D gene. V shed 3 bases and J shed 5 bases, with 20 bases lying between them. The CDR3 is 17 amino acids. Germline V gene data show CDR1 as LNHNV and CDR2 as YYDKDF (reference sequence). The CDR3 nucleotides read TGTGCCACCAGCAGGGGCCCAGTTCCTCCCATTGACAATGAGCAGTTCTTC. Its translation: CATSRGPVPPIDNEQFF.

J is TRBJ2-4 and V is TRBV7-2; D gene uncertain. The J call is in doubt because the DNA end fits TRBJ2-7 better. The CDR3 is made up of 11 amino acids. Per germline, CDR1 SGHTA and CDR2 FQGNSA. The CDR3 nucleotides are TGTGCCAGCAGCTTACTGACCGAGCAGTACTTC. This encodes CASSLLTEQYF.

There are a few counts of this clonotype. The V call is TRBV20-1, the J call TRBJ1-5; TRBD1 agrees at 7 bases. Germline CDR1 and CDR2: DFQATT and SNEGSKA (reference sequence). This CDR3 region has 14 residues. Trimming removed 1 base from V and 7 bases from J; junction bases left unmatched: 7. CDR3 loop: CSARATGFGQPQHF. CDR3 DNA sequence: TGCAGTGCTAGAGCGACAGGGTTTGGACAGCCCCAGCATTTT.

This clonotype was picked up many times. The CDR3 spells CASRGAGNNEQFF. DNA for the CDR3: TGTGCCAGCAGGGGGGCGGGGAACAATGAGCAGTTCTTC. V gene TRBV6-1 combines with J gene TRBJ2-1; D possibly matches TRBD1 or TRBD2 (6 bases each). V was clipped by 6 bases and J by 5 bases, with 11 bases between them. Looked up from germline, CDR1 is MNHNS and CDR2 is SASEGT. The CDR3 has 13 residues.

The genes are TRBV5-4 and TRBJ2-2; 10 bases map to TRBD2. The CDR3 is 16 amino acids. J gave up 3 bases and V 5 bases, and 7 bases lay outside the gene matches. Germline V gene data show CDR1 as SGHNT and CDR2 as YYREEE (reference sequence). The CDR3 protein is CASRAGTSVDTGELFF. The DNA of the CDR3 is TGTGCCAGCAGGGCCGGGACTAGCGTTGACACCGGGGAGCTGTTTTTT.

The table lists this clonotype with a few counts. This chain joins TRBV28 and TRBJ1-2; D call uncertain. Germline assignment: CDR1 MDHEN and CDR2 SYDVKM. There are 12 residues in the CDR3. V was shortened by 4 bases and J by 4 bases, with 7 bases between the two germline ends. The DNA of the CDR3 is TGTGCCAGCAGTTCCGGAACCTATGGCTACACCTTC. This encodes CASSSGTYGYTF.

The V and J genes are TRBV5-1 and TRBJ1-2, with 8 bases fitting TRBD1. There are 15 residues in the CDR3. Germline CDR1 and CDR2: SGHRS and YFSETQ. J lost 8 bases, V lost 0 bases, and 9 bases had no gene match. CDR3 in amino acids: CASSLAGQALGGYTF. DNA of the CDR3: TGCGCCAGCAGCTTGGCGGGACAGGCCCTCGGGGGCTACACCTTC.

This chain links TRBV7-9 with TRBJ2-7; TRBD1 is a possible D gene (6 bases). TRBJ2-5 matches the DNA end more closely, so the J call is doubtful. Germline CDR1 reads SEHNR; CDR2 reads FQNEAQ (reference sequence). The CDR3 spans 15 residues. CDR3 in amino acids: CASSPSFGGAETQYF. The CDR3 DNA reads TGTGCCAGCAGCCCTTCTTTTGGGGGCGCAGAGACCCAGTACTTC.

This clonotype was detected ten times or more. The rearrangement uses TRBV6-5 and TRBJ2-7, with 8 bases matching TRBD1. Germline CDR1 MNHEY, CDR2 SVGAGI. V dropped 5 bases and J dropped 3; count of bases not matched to a gene: 6. This CDR3 spans 14 amino acids. The CDR3 here is CASSHRDRIYEQYF. CDR3 DNA: TGTGCCAGCAGTCACCGGGACAGGATCTACGAGCAGTACTTC.

This chain connects TRBV20-1 to TRBJ2-7; D tentatively reads TRBD1 or TRBD2 (5 bases each). Germline V gene data show CDR1 as DFQATT and CDR2 as SNEGSKA (reference sequence). V lost 6 bases to trimming and J lost 4 bases, with 22 bases between them. This CDR3 contains 15 residues. The CDR3 DNA sequence: TGCAGTGCCCCTTCGGGGCATCCAGAACGATACGAGCAGTACTTC. Its translation: CSAPSGHPERYEQYF.

This clonotype appeared a few times. CDR3 residues: CASRSQDRAISGANVLTF. CDR3 DNA sequence: TGTGCCAGCAGATCGCAGGACAGGGCGATTTCTGGGGCCAACGTCCTGACTTTC. The rearrangement joins TRBV2 to TRBJ2-6; 8 bases map to TRBD1. This CDR3 has 18 amino acids. Germline V gene data show CDR1 as SNHLY and CDR2 as FYNNEI. The J segment lost 1 base and the V segment lost 6 bases, leaving 11 bases of the junction unmatched.

In its sample, this clonotype was seen a few times. This chain links TRBV20-1 with TRBJ1-2, with 7 bases matching TRBD1. In germline, CDR1 is DFQATT, CDR2 SNEGSKA (reference sequence). CDR3 length: 12 residues. The V segment lost 5 bases and the J segment 5 bases; nucleotides outside the gene matches: 5. CDR3: CSAGQGGYGYTF. CDR3 sequence (DNA): TGCAGTGCTGGGCAGGGGGGATATGGCTACACCTTC.

This clonotype was recorded at least ten times. The genes are TRBV6-6 and TRBJ2-3, with D possibly being TRBD2 (5 bases). The length of the CDR3 is 13 residues. With 7 bases removed from V and 6 bases from J, the gap between germline ends came to 14 bases. Germline CDR1 MNHNY, CDR2 SVGAGI (reference sequence). The CDR3 nucleotides are TGTGCCAGCAATCTGGCTAGCCCGGATACGCAGTATTTT. It is translated as CASNLASPDTQYF.

This clonotype showed up just a few times. The chain joins TRBV5-1 to TRBJ1-1; D possibly corresponds to TRBD1 (5 bases). V was pared by 4 bases and J by 1 base, with 14 bases between. The CDR3 runs to 15 residues. Germline CDR1 is SGHRS and CDR2 is YFSETQ. The CDR3 nucleotides are TGCGCCAGCAGCGGGAGAGGGGCCGGGAACACTGAAGCTTTCTTT. Residues: CASSGRGAGNTEAFF.